This record covers a single T cell receptor (beta chain). Its antigen is unknown. It has no much larger one-base neighbor in the sample; base qualities were not kept. The data are from a study of blood T cell repertoires in COVID-19 (dated by TCRdb to 2019 to 2021). As for the study more broadly: Collaborator samples came from the United States, Italy and Spain and covered acute and convalescent phases of COVID-19. Nearly every sample came with metadata listing a de-identified subject ID, COVID-19 status, age in years and sex. The samples were drawn from the first 160 participants of the ongoing ImmuneRACE study and from 1,254 subjects provided by 6 global collaborators. Deeply sampled blood TCRbeta repertoires from subjects exposed to, actively infected with, or recovered from COVID-19 were included in the dataset. The prospective study material was composed of cDNA or gDNA derived from T cells, B-cell-depleted T cells, or PBMCs. Where available, HLA class I and class II types were taken from metadata supplied by the sample provider and were not determined by assay-based typing. The repertoires were released in a freely available public database intended as a resource for research on the immune response to SARS-CoV-2. Study-wide conclusions, independent of this receptor: The amount of clinical and demographic metadata varied by source and participant and was provided uncurated.

TCRbeta CDR3 regions were amplified from genomic DNA using the immunoSEQ Assay, a bias-controlled multiplex PCR. Turning to the authors' computational methods: Within the assay, amplification of reference gene primers was used to estimate how many nucleated cells each sample contained. To quantify the absolute abundance of each unique TCRbeta CDR3 rearrangement, sequence reads were collapsed and filtered. Productive Simpson clonality was computed per sample as the square root of Simpson's diversity index over productive rearrangements. This immuneACCESS table, as held by TCRdb, lists in-frame sequences with V and J called but not all clones. Of the missing ones, under half trace to an unresolved V gene in checked studies; the others have no known cause. D and trimming come from the DNA, and the V and J calls and clone size come from that table. For this sample there are some 150,000 clones; around nine tenths appear just once. Roughly 2.9% of the sample comes from the top ten.

The collaborating institutions used their own protocols to collect whole blood in K2EDTA tubes. For TCRbeta analysis, collaborators shipped samples in one of three forms: frozen whole blood, isolated PBMCs, or DNA extracted from either of those sample types. The CDR3 has 15 amino acids, counting the end cysteine and phenylalanine. The CDR3 DNA has 45 bases and is translated from base 1. Clipping removes 2 bases from V and 8 bases from J, with 8 as the unmatched junction base count. The germline V gene encodes CDR1 SGHTA and CDR2 FQGTGA. The clonotype originates from a man aged 60 to 75 with active or convalescent COVID-19. The sequencing sample was made of peripheral blood. The chain employs TRBV7-3 and TRBJ2-2, with 7 bases matching TRBD1. The sequenced DNA: TGTGCCAGCAGCTTACAGGGGGATTTCCAGGGGGAGCTGTTTTTT. It translates as CASSLQGDFQGELFF.